A single sample is the source of the 28 T cell receptor beta chains below, sequenced in a study of early T cells in non-severe SARS-CoV-2 infection. TCRdb re-derived calls from the 5' RACE reads in MiXCR, one entry per CDR3 protein. The repertoire holds approximately 65,000 distinct CDR3 sequences, around 11% seen once, with roughly 3% in the top ten. The sequencing here drew on whole blood, taken at baseline. The receptors originated from an adult who was a healthcare worker with PCR-confirmed SARS-CoV-2 infection or an uninfected control (not recorded which).

Only a few counts were recorded for this clonotype. V gene TRBV30 combines with J gene TRBJ2-7; perhaps TRBD2 as D (6 bases). The V end lost 0 bases, the J end lost 0 bases, and 24 bases lay between the germline ends. The CDR3 consists of 19 residues. Germline loops: CDR1 GTSNPN, CDR2 SVGIG (reference sequence). The CDR3 is CAWSVVGLVPGLSSYEQYF. In DNA, the CDR3 is TGTGCCTGGAGTGTAGTCGGGCTAGTTCCGGGACTTAGCTCCTACGAGCAGTACTTC. Combining the CDR3 with reference TRBV30 and TRBJ2-7 gives the whole variable domain SQTIHQWPATLVQPVGSPLSLECTVEGTSNPNLYWYRQAAGRGLQLLFYSVGIGQISSEVPQNLSASRPQDRQFILSSKKLLLSDSGFYLCAWSVVGLVPGLSSYEQYFGPGTRLTVT.

The rearrangement joins TRBV7-8 to TRBJ1-1, with 8 bases lining up with TRBD1. The CDR3 covers 13 residues. Trimming removed 3 bases from V and 10 bases from J; junction bases left unmatched: 7. Germline-derived CDR1 and CDR2 are SGHVS and FQNEAQ. The CDR3 nucleotides are TGTGCCAGCAGCTTCGCAGGGGGCGGTCGAGCTTTCTTT. It translates to CASSFAGGGRAFF.

The rearrangement joins TRBV18 to TRBJ1-6, with TRBD1 matching 9 bases. The CDR3 length is 17 residues. Germline V gives CDR1 KGHSH, CDR2 LQKENI. After removal of 1 base from V and 7 bases from J, the junction contained 8 bases not matched to a gene. CDR3 bases: TGTGCCAGCTCACCACTCCCCCCCGGGACAGGGAATTCACCCCTCCACTTT. This sequence encodes CASSPLPPGTGNSPLHF.

This clonotype was counted a few times. The chain joins TRBV6-6 to TRBJ2-5, with 10 bases identical to TRBD1. CDR3 size: 14 residues. Germline V gene lookup returns CDR1 MNHNY and CDR2 SVGAGI (reference sequence). The trim removed 5 bases at V and 5 bases at J, leaving 5 bases unmatched. CDR3 sequence reads: CASSRRQGAETQYF. The CDR3 coding sequence is TGTGCCAGCAGTCGAAGACAGGGGGCGGAGACCCAGTACTTC.

This clonotype was observed a handful of times. V gene TRBV10-2 combines with J gene TRBJ2-1; D not certain. Germline lookup yields CDR1 WSHSY and CDR2 SAAADI. V gave up 6 bases and J gave up 0 bases, with 24 bases separating them. This CDR3 is 19 amino acids long. The DNA for the CDR3 is TGCGCCAGCAGGCCCGACTCACTAAGATATTATAGCTCCTACAATGAGCAGTTCTTC. This codes for CASRPDSLRYYSSYNEQFF.

In this sample, this clonotype turned up many times. The genes are TRBV6-6 and TRBJ1-5; the match to TRBD1 covers 7 bases. V dropped 7 bases and J dropped 1; count of bases not matched to a gene: 7. Germline V gives CDR1 MNHNY, CDR2 SVGAGI (reference sequence). The CDR3 has 15 residues. For the CDR3, the DNA is TGTGCCAGCACCACCGGGACAGCGAGCAATCAGCCCCAGCATTTT. Its protein is CASTTGTASNQPQHF.

This clonotype was seen many times. CDR3 DNA sequence: TGCGCCAGCAGTGAGCTGACTACCACCGGGGAGCTGTTTTTT. Amino acids: CASSELTTTGELFF. The rearrangement joins TRBV10-2 to TRBJ2-2; tentatively, D is TRBD2 (5 bases). V lost 2 bases and J 4 bases, leaving 8 bases between the germline ends. The CDR3 has 14 residues. CDR1 WSHSY and CDR2 SAAADI come from the germline V gene.

This clonotype was seen only a few times. The V call is TRBV11-3, the J call TRBJ1-1; 7 bases are shared with TRBD1. This CDR3 is 13 amino acids long. Germline V gene data show CDR1 as SGHNT and CDR2 as YENEEA. V shed 5 bases and J 9 bases; nucleotides not matched to a gene: 9. The CDR3 loop is CASSLGGHRQAFF. For the CDR3, the DNA is TGTGCCAGCAGCCTAGGGGGCCACAGGCAAGCTTTCTTT.

This clonotype was observed many times. The CDR3 DNA follows: TGTGCCAGCAGTTTATATATGGGCAATCAGCCCCAGCATTTT. Translation gives CASSLYMGNQPQHF. The chain links TRBV27 to TRBJ1-5, with D unclear. V was cut by 1 base and J by 2 bases, with 6 bases left in between. The germline V gene has CDR1 MNHEY and CDR2 SMNVEV (reference sequence). There are 14 residues in the CDR3.

This clonotype was picked up a small number of times. The V call is TRBV5-1, the J call TRBJ2-7; TRBD1 matches 11 bases. Trimming took 10 bases from V and 4 from J; bases not matched to a gene: 10. The CDR3 runs 14 residues. Germline CDR1 SGHRS, CDR2 YFSETQ. CDR3 DNA: TGCGCCGCCGGCGTGGACAGGGGGCTTTACGAGCAGTACTTC. This gives the protein CAAGVDRGLYEQYF.

There are many counts of this clonotype. The chain has TRBV11-2 and TRBJ2-7, with TRBD2 identical over 11 bases. The CDR3 is made up of 13 amino acids. The germline V gene has CDR1 SGHAT and CDR2 FQNNGV. With 4 bases clipped from V and 5 bases from J, the junction kept 1 base outside the gene matches. CDR3 in DNA: TGTGCCAGCAGCTCGGGACTAGCGGACGAGCAGTACTTC. Its translation: CASSSGLADEQYF.

This chain links TRBV13 with TRBJ2-5, with TRBD2 as a possible D gene (5 bases). The CDR3 totals 13 residues. The V end was cut by 5 bases, the J end by 4 bases, with 11 bases between. In germline, CDR1 is PRHDT, CDR2 FYEKMQ (reference sequence). CDR3 amino acids: CASSLYEGETQYF. As DNA, the CDR3 is TGTGCCAGCAGCCTTTACGAGGGAGAGACCCAGTACTTC.

This clonotype occurred many times. The chain links TRBV24-1 to TRBJ2-1; 8 nucleotides line up with TRBD2. Germline lookup yields CDR1 KGHDR and CDR2 SFDVKD. J lost 8 bases, V lost 4 bases, and 6 bases had no gene match. CDR3 length equals 14 residues. CDR3 loop: CATSDPAGADEQFF. For the CDR3, the DNA is TGTGCCACCAGTGACCCAGCGGGGGCCGATGAGCAGTTCTTC.

This clonotype was found a few times. The genes are TRBV15 and TRBJ2-7, with TRBD2 as a possible D gene (6 bases). The CDR3 contains 17 residues. CDR1 is LNHNV, CDR2 YYDKDF, per germline (reference sequence). The germline V and J ends were trimmed by 1 base and 3 bases, with 19 bases remaining between them. The CDR3 DNA reads TGTGCCACCAGCAGAGGGGAGGTCACGTCGTTCTTCTACGAGCAGTACTTC. Protein: CATSRGEVTSFFYEQYF.

This clonotype was seen a handful of times. The V gene is TRBV18, the J gene TRBJ2-5, with 12 bases identical to TRBD2. Germline V lookup: CDR1 KGHSH, CDR2 LQKENI. The CDR3 extends over 15 amino acids. V was pared by 3 bases and J by 5 bases, with 4 bases of the junction left unmatched. The CDR3, as DNA: TGTGCCAGCTCACCGACTAGCGGGGGCCTGGAGACCCAGTACTTC. Translation gives CASSPTSGGLETQYF.

V gene TRBV6-2 or TRBV6-3 combines with J gene TRBJ1-5, with 7 bases aligning to TRBD1. Per germline, CDR1 MNHEY and CDR2 SVGEGT. The CDR3 contains 18 residues. Germline trimming cut 5 bases from V and 1 base from J; bases unmatched to any gene: 14. Here the CDR3 DNA reads TGTGCCAGCAGTCACAGGGGCTTAGGGGAATCGAGCAATCAGCCCCAGCATTTT. Amino acids: CASSHRGLGESSNQPQHF.

V is TRBV20-1 and J is TRBJ2-2; no clear D gene. The length of the CDR3 is 13 residues. The V end was cut by 3 bases, the J end by 4 bases, with 9 bases between. Germline V gene lookup returns CDR1 DFQATT and CDR2 SNEGSKA (reference sequence). The CDR3 sequence is CSARALVTGELFF. Here the CDR3 DNA reads TGCAGTGCTAGGGCCCTCGTCACCGGGGAGCTGTTTTTT.

This clonotype was counted at least ten times. The CDR3 DNA is TGTGCCAGCAGCTCCTTGATGCGGGACGGGAGGTACAATGAGCAGTTCTTC. Amino acid sequence: CASSSLMRDGRYNEQFF. The V and J genes are TRBV7-8 and TRBJ2-1, with TRBD2 matching 7 bases. The J segment lost 4 bases and the V segment lost 4 bases, leaving 13 bases of the junction unmatched. The CDR3 runs 17 residues. Germline-derived CDR1 and CDR2 are SGHVS and FQNEAQ.

In this sample, this clonotype turned up a few times. The genes are TRBV12-3 or TRBV12-4 and TRBJ1-5; no clear D gene. This CDR3 is built from 13 residues. V was trimmed by 5 bases and J by 0 bases, leaving 5 bases between them. The CDR3 DNA reads TGTGCCAGCAGTCGCAATAGCAATCAGCCCCAGCATTTT. It yields the protein CASSRNSNQPQHF.

The sample holds many counts of this clonotype. V gene TRBV7-8 combines with J gene TRBJ2-7; no definite D call. Germline V gene sequence: CDR1 SGHVS, CDR2 FQNEAQ. The V and J ends lost 5 bases and 0 bases respectively, with 11 bases between them. The CDR3 covers 14 residues. CDR3 protein: CASSPFGSSYEQYF. The DNA of the CDR3 is TGTGCCAGCAGCCCTTTTGGGTCCTCCTACGAGCAGTACTTC.

V and J are TRBV29-1 and TRBJ2-5; a weak D match, TRBD2 (6 bases). From germline, CDR1 is SQVTM and CDR2 ANQGSEA. The ends were cut back, 6 bases at V and 4 bases at J, with 12 bases in the middle. There are 12 residues in the CDR3. DNA of the CDR3: TGCAGCGTCCCCTCCGGGGGAGAGACCCAGTACTTC. Amino acids: CSVPSGGETQYF.

This clonotype was picked up a small number of times. This rearrangement joins TRBV6-2 or TRBV6-3 to TRBJ1-1, with D perhaps matching TRBD1 (6 bases). CDR3 length equals 16 residues. Germline V gene data show CDR1 as MNHEY and CDR2 as SVGEGT. Trimming took off 2 bases at V and 1 base at J, with 14 bases between the two ends. The CDR3 sequence: CASSYPQGFGNTEAFF. The CDR3 DNA follows: TGTGCCAGCAGTTACCCACAGGGATTTGGGAACACTGAAGCTTTCTTT.

V and J are TRBV5-6 and TRBJ1-1; 9 nucleotides align to TRBD1. The germline V gene has CDR1 SGHDT and CDR2 YYEEEE. The CDR3 is made up of 15 amino acids. V dropped 0 bases and J dropped 4; count of bases not matched to a gene: 4. The CDR3 DNA follows: TGTGCCAGCAGCTTGGCCCCGACAGGGGGCACTGAAGCTTTCTTT. Translating it yields CASSLAPTGGTEAFF.

The chain carries TRBV20-1 and TRBJ1-4; TRBD1 matches at 7 bases. Germline CDR1 and CDR2: DFQATT and SNEGSKA (reference sequence). This CDR3 spans 13 amino acids. Trimming took 1 base from V and 6 from J; bases not matched to a gene: 2. CDR3 loop: CSARAGGDEKLFF. In DNA, the CDR3 is TGCAGTGCTAGAGCAGGGGGAGATGAAAAACTGTTTTTT.

This clonotype was detected a few times. This chain joins TRBV14 and TRBJ2-7; 7 bases match TRBD1. With 3 bases clipped from V and 3 bases from J, the junction kept 5 bases outside the gene matches. The CDR3 has 14 amino acids. Germline CDR1 and CDR2: SGHDN and FVKESK. The CDR3 here is CASSHSGTVYEQYF. CDR3 nucleotide sequence: TGTGCCAGCAGCCATTCCGGGACAGTCTACGAGCAGTACTTC.

This clonotype was observed many times. V is TRBV5-4 and J is TRBJ1-1, with TRBD1 matching 8 bases. The J segment lost 1 base and the V segment lost 4 bases, leaving 3 bases of the junction unmatched. Germline CDR1 and CDR2: SGHNT and YYREEE (reference sequence). This CDR3 comprises 14 residues. Here the CDR3 reads CASSRGQGNTEAFF. The CDR3 coding sequence is TGTGCCAGCAGCCGCGGACAGGGGAACACTGAAGCTTTCTTT.

This clonotype has at least ten counts. The chain is built from TRBV18 and TRBJ2-2, with 12 bases matching TRBD2. V lost 8 bases, J lost 1 base, and 8 bases stayed unmatched. The CDR3 consists of 17 residues. Germline CDR1 reads KGHSH; CDR2 reads LQKENI. Here the CDR3 reads CASPRTSGVMNTGELFF. The CDR3, as DNA: TGTGCCAGCCCCCGGACTAGCGGGGTGATGAACACCGGGGAGCTGTTTTTT.

There are a few counts of this clonotype. The rearrangement links TRBV20-1 to TRBJ2-5; the D is unclear. CDR1 DFQATT and CDR2 SNEGSKA come from the germline V gene (reference sequence). Trimming shortened V by 5 bases and J by 5 bases, and 9 bases separated the two germline ends. The CDR3 is 11 residues long. DNA of the CDR3: TGCAGTGCTGCCCTCGGGGAGACCCAGTACTTC. Translated: CSAALGETQYF.